This T cell receptor (beta chain) was recorded in a study of cytomegalovirus exposure and HLA in healthy donors. About the study: Earlier, 100 million or so unique TCR beta sequences were recovered from approximately 200 million T cells by an analysis. Study-wide results and caveats: Several of the most significant clusters were apparently associated with common viral pathogens in a later analysis. Clonal expansion, a later analysis showed, was greater in HLA-associated TCR beta chains than in equally common others. Earlier results showed most TCR beta V segments being productive about 87% or about 30% of the time.

Both 60 Vbeta primers and 13 Jbeta primers went into the PCR. Data came from immunoSEQ multiplex PCR; TCRdb stores just in-frame clones and leaves some out. The sample lists about 220,000 clones, approximately 80% occurring once. The V and J ends lost 2 bases and 5 bases, in that order; junction bases with no gene match: 10. Germline V CDR1 and CDR2: KGHSH, LQKENI. This CDR3 spans 16 amino acids. This clone has only a few counts. Its antigen is unidentified. V gene TRBV18 combines with J gene TRBJ2-7, with 9 bases matching TRBD1. The origin of this receptor is a boy between 2 and 10 years old in good health and CMV-seronegative. The sequenced material came from PBMCs. The CDR3 here is CASSPWETGGLDEQYF. The CDR3 bases are TGTGCCAGCTCACCATGGGAGACAGGGGGGCTCGACGAGCAGTACTTC.